This TCR beta chain came from a study of blood T cell repertoires in COVID-19. Study information: The origin of the acute and convalescent COVID-19 samples was the United States, Italy and Spain.

Participants spanned ages about 18 to 90 years and resided in roughly 22 US areas. Clinical history reported by participants formed the basis on which cohorts were assigned. Recovery meant two consecutive negative NP/OP PCR tests, professional clearance, or resolved symptoms. There are 14 residues in the CDR3. Germline CDR1 reads MDHEN; CDR2 reads SYDVKM. V dropped 0 bases and J dropped 8; count of bases not matched to a gene: 5. This table comes from immunoSEQ multiplex PCR, and its TCRdb copy is limited to in-frame clones, with some not included. The sample lists 200,000 to 250,000 clones; 80% to 85% were seen once.

The receptor was isolated from a woman in her forties who had recovered from COVID-19. This rearrangement joins TRBV28 to TRBJ1-2; 8 nucleotides align to TRBD1. Sequencing was carried out using PBMCs or T cells enriched from blood (not recorded which). CDR3 in amino acids: CASSLWSRGQGYTF. The CDR3 DNA reads as TGTGCCAGCAGTTTATGGTCCAGGGGGCAAGGCTACACCTTC.